This T cell receptor beta chain was profiled in a study of cytomegalovirus exposure and HLA in healthy donors. On this clone itself: Antigen unknown.

Study-level points and caveats: Rare TCR sequences dominated, though some public TCRs recurred in many donors.

Repertoires were generated with immunoSEQ multiplex PCR, while TCRdb's copy carries only in-frame clones and drops some. The sample includes around 190,000 clones, approximately 89% of them seen just once. The V and J ends lost 5 bases and 3 bases, in that order; junction bases with no gene match: 2. Germline V lookup: CDR1 SNHLY, CDR2 FYNNEI. CDR3 length: 14 amino acids. The material sequenced was PBMCs. The rearrangement uses TRBV2 and TRBJ2-3; TRBD2 aligns across 10 bases. The TCR originated in a man aged 25 to 45 in good health and CMV-seropositive. CDR3 sequence (DNA): TGTGCCAGCAGTAGCGGGAGGGCTACAGATACGCAGTATTTT. It is translated as CASSSGRATDTQYF.